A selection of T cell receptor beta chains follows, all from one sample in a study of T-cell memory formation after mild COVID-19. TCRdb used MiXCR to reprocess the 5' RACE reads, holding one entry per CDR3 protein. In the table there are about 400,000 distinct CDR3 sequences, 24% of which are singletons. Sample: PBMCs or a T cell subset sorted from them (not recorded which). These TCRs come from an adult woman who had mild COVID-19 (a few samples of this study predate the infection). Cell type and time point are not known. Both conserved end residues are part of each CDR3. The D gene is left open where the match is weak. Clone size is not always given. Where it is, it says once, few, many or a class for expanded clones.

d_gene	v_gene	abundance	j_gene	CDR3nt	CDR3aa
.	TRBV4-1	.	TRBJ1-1	TGCGCCAGCAGCCTCCGGACTGTTCCGGTCGTTGCTGAAGCTTTCTTT	CASSLRTVPVVAEAFF
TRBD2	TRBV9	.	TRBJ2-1	TGTGCCAGCAGCGTAGGGACTAGCGGTTCGACCCTCTACAATGAGCAGTTCTTC	CASSVGTSGSTLYNEQFF
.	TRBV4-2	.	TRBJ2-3	TGTGCCAGCAGCCAAGAATGGCAGGCCGGGGGCACAGATACGCAGTATTTT	CASSQEWQAGGTDTQYF
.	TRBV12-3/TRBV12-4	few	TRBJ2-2	TGTGCCAGCAGCGCCGCTTCGCGCTCGAACACCGGGGAGCTGTTTTTT	CASSAASRSNTGELFF
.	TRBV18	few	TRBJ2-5	TGTGCCAGCTCACCGGTACCTAGCGCCCAAGAGACCCAGTACTTC	CASSPVPSAQETQYF
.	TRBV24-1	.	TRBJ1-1	TGTGCCACCAGTGACCCTCTTATCTCTGAAGCTTTCTTT	CATSDPLISEAFF
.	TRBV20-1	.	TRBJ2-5	TGCAGTGCTAGAGATAGTACAGTGCGAGAGACCCAGTACTTC	CSARDSTVRETQYF
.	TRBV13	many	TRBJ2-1	TGTGCCAGCAGCTTAGCAGGGGCGGGCAATGAGCAGTTCTTC	CASSLAGAGNEQFF
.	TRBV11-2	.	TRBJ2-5	TGTGCCAGCAGCTTGAGCGGGACAGCCTTAGGGACCCAGTACTTC	CASSLSGTALGTQYF
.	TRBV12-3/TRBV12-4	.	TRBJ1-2	TGTGCCAGCGGAAAACCGGGGGGTAACTATGGCTACACCTTC	CASGKPGGNYGYTF
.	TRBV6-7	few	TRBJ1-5	TGTGCCAGCAGTTACTCGGATGGGAGCAATCAGCCCCAGCATTTT	CASSYSDGSNQPQHF
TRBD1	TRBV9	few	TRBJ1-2	TGTGCCAGCAGCGCGGTGGGACAGGGGGGACGCTTAGCTAACTATGGCTACACCTTC	CASSAVGQGGRLANYGYTF
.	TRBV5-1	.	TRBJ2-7	TGCGCCAGCAGCCTCACCCTGGACGGAATCTACGAGCAGTACTTC	CASSLTLDGIYEQYF
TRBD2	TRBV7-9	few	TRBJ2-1	TGTGCCAGCAGCACGTTCGGCGGGACTAGCGGGGGGCGATCCCAGTTCTTC	CASSTFGGTSGGRSQFF
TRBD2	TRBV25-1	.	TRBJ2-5	TGTGCCAGCAGTGAAAAACGCCTAGCGGAGAGGGAGACCCAGTACTTC	CASSEKRLAERETQYF
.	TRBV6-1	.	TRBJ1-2	TGTGCCAGCAGTGAAGACAGGGCGGTTCCATATGGCTACACCTTC	CASSEDRAVPYGYTF
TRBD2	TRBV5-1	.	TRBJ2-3	TGCGCCAGCAGCTGGAGCCGACTAGCGGAGTTTGATACGCAGTATTTT	CASSWSRLAEFDTQYF
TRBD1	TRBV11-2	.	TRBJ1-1	TGTGCCAGCAGCTTCGGGACAGGGAGATATGAAGCTTTCTTT	CASSFGTGRYEAFF
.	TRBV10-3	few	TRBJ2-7	TGTGCCATCGGTACAACCTACGAGCAGTACTTC	CAIGTTYEQYF
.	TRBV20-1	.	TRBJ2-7	TGCAGTGCTAGATTGGCGAAGAACGAGCAGTACTTC	CSARLAKNEQYF